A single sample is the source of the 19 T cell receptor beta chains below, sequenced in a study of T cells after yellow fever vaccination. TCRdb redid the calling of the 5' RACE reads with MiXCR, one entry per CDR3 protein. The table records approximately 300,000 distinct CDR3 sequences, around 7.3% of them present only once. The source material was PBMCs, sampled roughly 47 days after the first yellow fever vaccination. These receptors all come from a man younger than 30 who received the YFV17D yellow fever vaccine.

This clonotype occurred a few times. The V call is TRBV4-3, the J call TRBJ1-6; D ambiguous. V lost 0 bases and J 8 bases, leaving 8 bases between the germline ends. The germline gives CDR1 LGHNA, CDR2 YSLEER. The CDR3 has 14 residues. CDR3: CASSQEAMDSPLHF. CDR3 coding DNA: TGCGCCAGCAGCCAAGAGGCGATGGATTCACCCCTCCACTTT.

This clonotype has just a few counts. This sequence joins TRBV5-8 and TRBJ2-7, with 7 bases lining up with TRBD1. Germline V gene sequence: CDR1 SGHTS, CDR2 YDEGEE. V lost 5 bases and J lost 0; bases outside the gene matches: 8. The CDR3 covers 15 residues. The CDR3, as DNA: TGTGCCAGCAGGGAATTCGGGACAGTCTCCTACGAGCAGTACTTC. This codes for CASREFGTVSYEQYF.

The CDR3 region has the DNA TGCAGTGCTAGACCTGCAGGCTCCTATAATTCACCCCTCCACTTT. Protein: CSARPAGSYNSPLHF. The V gene is TRBV20-1, the J gene TRBJ1-6; D remains ambiguous. CDR1 is DFQATT, CDR2 SNEGSKA, per germline (reference sequence). The CDR3 extends over 15 amino acids. The V gene lost 2 bases and the J gene lost 0 bases, with 8 bases spanning the gap.

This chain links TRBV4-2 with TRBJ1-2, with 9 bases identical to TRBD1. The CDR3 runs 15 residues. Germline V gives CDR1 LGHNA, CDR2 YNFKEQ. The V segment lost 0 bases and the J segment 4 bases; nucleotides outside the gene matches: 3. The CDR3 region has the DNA TGTGCCAGCAGCCAAGATCAGGACAGGGGCTATGGCTACACCTTC. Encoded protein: CASSQDQDRGYGYTF.

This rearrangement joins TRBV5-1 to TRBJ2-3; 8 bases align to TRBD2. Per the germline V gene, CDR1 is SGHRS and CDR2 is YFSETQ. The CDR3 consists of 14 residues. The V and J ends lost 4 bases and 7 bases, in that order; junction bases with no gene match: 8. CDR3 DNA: TGCGCCAGCAGCGGGGGACTAGACGGGAATACGCAGTATTTT. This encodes CASSGGLDGNTQYF.

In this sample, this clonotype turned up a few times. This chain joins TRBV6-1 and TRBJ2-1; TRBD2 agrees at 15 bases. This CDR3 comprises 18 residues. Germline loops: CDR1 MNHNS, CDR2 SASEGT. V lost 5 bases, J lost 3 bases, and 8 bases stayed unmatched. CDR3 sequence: CASSRGTSGGTFYNEQFF. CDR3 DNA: TGTGCCAGCAGTAGGGGGACTAGCGGGGGGACATTCTACAATGAGCAGTTCTTC.

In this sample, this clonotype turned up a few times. CDR3 DNA sequence: TGCGCCAGCAGCAAACGACAGGGTGGCGGCTACACCTTC. Protein product: CASSKRQGGGYTF. The chain carries TRBV5-1 and TRBJ1-2, with 7 bases lining up with TRBD1. CDR1 SGHRS and CDR2 YFSETQ come from the germline V gene. V shed 4 bases, J shed 8 bases, and the junction held 8 bases outside the gene matches. The CDR3 contains 13 residues.

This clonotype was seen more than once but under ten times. CDR3 amino acids: CASSGGGGSDTQYF. The CDR3 DNA reads TGTGCCAGCTCGGGCGGGGGGGGGTCAGATACGCAGTATTTT. The chain combines TRBV7-3 with TRBJ2-3; 9 bases line up with TRBD2. The CDR3 is 14 amino acids. From germline, CDR1 is SGHTA and CDR2 FQGTGA. Trimming removed 8 bases from V and 4 bases from J; junction bases left unmatched: 7.

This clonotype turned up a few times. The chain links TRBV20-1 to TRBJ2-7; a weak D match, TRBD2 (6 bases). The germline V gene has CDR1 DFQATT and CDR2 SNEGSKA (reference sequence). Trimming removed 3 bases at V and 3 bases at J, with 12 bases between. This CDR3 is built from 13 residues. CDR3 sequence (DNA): TGCAGTGCTAGGGAGGGGTACTACTACGAGCAGTACGTC. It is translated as CSAREGYYYEQYV.

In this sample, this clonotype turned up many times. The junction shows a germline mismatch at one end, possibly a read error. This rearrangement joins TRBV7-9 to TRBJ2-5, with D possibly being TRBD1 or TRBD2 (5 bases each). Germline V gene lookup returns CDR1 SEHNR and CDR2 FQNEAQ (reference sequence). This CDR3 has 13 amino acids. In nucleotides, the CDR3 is TGTGCCAGCAGCTTAGCCTTCCGGGACGTAGTATGCTTC. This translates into CASSLAFRDVVCF.

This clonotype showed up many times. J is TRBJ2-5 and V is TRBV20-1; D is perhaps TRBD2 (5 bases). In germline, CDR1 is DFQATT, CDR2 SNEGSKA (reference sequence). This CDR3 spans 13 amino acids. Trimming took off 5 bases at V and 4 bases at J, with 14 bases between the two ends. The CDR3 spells CSAVPGSPETQYF. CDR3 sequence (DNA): TGCAGTGCTGTACCGGGAAGTCCAGAGACCCAGTACTTC.

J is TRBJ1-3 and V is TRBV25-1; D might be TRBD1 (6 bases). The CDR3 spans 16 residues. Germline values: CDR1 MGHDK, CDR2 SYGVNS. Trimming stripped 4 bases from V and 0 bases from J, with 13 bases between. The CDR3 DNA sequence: TGTGCCAGCAGTGTCATGGACAGAATCTCTGGAAACACCATATATTTT. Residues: CASSVMDRISGNTIYF. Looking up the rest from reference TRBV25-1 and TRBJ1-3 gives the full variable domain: EADIYQTPRYLVIGTGKKITLECSQTMGHDKMYWYQQDPGMELHLIHYSYGVNSTEKGDLSSESTVSRIRTEHFPLTLESARPSHTSQYLCASSVMDRISGNTIYFGEGSWLTVV.

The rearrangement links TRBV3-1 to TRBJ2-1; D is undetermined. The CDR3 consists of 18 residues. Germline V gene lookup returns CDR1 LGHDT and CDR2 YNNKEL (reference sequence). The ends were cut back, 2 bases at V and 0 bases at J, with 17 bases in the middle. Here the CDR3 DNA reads TGTGCCAGCAGCCAAATCCCATCTGAATTAAGCTCCTACAATGAGCAGTTCTTC. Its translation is CASSQIPSELSSYNEQFF.

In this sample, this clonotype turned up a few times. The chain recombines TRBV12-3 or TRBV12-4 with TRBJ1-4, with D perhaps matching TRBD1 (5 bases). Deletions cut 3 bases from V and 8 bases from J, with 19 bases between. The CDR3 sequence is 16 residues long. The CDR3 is CASSLGPTLSGEKLFF. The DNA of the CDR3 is TGTGCCAGCAGTTTGGGACCCACCCTGTCAGGAGAAAAACTGTTTTTT.

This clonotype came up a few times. CDR3 bases: TGCGCCAGCAGCCGATACCTACAGGGGGCAATGGGAGAGACCCAGTACTTC. It specifies CASSRYLQGAMGETQYF. The chain links TRBV5-1 to TRBJ2-5, with 9 nucleotides matching TRBD1. The V gene's germline CDR1 is SGHRS and CDR2 YFSETQ. The CDR3 covers 17 residues. Losses at the gene ends were 4 bases for V and 4 bases for J; bases not matched to a gene: 14.

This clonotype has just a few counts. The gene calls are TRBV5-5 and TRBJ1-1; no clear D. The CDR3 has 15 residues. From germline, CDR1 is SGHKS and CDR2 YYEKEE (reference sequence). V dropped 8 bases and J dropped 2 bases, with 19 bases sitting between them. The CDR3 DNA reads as TGTGCCAGTTTACCCACGGCAGGTTCCAACACTGAAGCTTTCTTT. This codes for CASLPTAGSNTEAFF.

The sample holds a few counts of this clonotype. As DNA, the CDR3 is TGCAGCGTTTTCGCTCTGAACACTGAAGCTTTCTTT. Its protein product is CSVFALNTEAFF. This rearrangement joins TRBV29-1 to TRBJ1-1, with D uncertain. The CDR3 spans 12 residues. Germline CDR1 SQVTM, CDR2 ANQGSEA. V was pared by 5 bases and J by 0 bases, with 7 bases between.

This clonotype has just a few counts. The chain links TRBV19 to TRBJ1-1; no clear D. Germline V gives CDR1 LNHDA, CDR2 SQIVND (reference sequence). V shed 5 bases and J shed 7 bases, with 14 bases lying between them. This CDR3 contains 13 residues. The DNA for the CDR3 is TGTGCCAGTAGTCCCCTACGGGCTGGTGAAGCTTTCTTT. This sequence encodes CASSPLRAGEAFF.

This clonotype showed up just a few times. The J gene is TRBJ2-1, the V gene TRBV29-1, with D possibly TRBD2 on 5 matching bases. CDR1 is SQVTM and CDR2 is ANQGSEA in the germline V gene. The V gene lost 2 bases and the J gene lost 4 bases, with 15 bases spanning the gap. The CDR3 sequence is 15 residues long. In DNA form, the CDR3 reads TGCAGCGTTGAATCGAGCGGCCTACCTTACAATGAGCAGTTCTTC. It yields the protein CSVESSGLPYNEQFF.